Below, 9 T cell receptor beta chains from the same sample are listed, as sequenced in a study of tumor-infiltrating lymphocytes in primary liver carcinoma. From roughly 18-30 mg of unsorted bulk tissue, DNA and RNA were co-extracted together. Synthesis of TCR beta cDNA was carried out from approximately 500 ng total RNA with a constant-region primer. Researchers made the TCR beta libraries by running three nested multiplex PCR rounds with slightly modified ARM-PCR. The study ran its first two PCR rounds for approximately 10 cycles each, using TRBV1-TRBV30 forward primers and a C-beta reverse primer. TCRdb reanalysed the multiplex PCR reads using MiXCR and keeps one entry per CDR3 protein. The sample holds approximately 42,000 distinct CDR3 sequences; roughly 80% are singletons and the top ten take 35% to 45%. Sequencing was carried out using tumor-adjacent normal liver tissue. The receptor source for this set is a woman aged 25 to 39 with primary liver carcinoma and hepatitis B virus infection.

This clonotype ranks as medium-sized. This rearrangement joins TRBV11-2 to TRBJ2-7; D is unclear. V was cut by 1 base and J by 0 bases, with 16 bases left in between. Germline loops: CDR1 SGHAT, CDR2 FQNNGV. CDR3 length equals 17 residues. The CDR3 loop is CASSLGGTALSSYEQYF. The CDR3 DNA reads TGTGCCAGCAGCTTAGGAGGTACAGCTCTGAGCTCCTACGAGCAGTACTTC. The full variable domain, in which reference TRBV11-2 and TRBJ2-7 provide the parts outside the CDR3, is EAGVAQSPRYKIIEKRQSVAFWCNPISGHATLYWYQQILGQGPKLLIQFQNNGVVDDSQLPKDRFSAERLKGVDSTLKIQPAKLEDSAVYLCASSLGGTALSSYEQYFGPGTRLTVT.

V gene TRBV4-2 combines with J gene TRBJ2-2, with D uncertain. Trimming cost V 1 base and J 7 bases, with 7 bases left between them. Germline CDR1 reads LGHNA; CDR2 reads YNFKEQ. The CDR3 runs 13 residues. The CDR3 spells CASSQGDIGELFF. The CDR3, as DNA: TGTGCCAGCAGCCAAGGTGACATCGGGGAGCTGTTTTTT.

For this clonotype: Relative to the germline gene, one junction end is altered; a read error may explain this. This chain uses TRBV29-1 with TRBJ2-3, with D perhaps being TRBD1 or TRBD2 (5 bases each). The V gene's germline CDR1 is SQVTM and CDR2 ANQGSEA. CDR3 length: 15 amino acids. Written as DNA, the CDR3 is TGCAGCGTTCCCGGGGCTAGCAGCATCACAGATACGCAGTGTTTT. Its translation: CSVPGASSITDTQCF.

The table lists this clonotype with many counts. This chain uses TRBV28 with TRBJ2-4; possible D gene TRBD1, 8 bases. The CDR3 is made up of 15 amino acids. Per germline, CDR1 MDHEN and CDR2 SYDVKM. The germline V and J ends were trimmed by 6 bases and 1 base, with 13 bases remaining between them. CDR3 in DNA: TGTGCCAGCAGCCACAGGGGGGGGGCCAAAAACATTCAGTACTTC. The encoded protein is CASSHRGGAKNIQYF.

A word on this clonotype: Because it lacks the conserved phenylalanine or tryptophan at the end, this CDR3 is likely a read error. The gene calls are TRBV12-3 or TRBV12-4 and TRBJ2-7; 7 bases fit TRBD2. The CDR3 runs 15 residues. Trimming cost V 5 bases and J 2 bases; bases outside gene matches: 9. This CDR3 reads CASSVSWGGAYEQYS. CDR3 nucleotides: TGTGCCAGCAGTGTCTCCTGGGGGGGGGCCTACGAGCAGTACTCC.

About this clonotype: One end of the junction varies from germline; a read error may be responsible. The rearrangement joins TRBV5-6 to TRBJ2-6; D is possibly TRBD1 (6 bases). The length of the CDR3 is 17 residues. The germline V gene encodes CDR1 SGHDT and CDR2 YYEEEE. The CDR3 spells CASSQDSSFSDANVLTF. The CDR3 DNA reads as TGTGCCAGCAGCCAGGACAGCAGCTTCTCTGATGCCAACGTCTTGACTTTC.

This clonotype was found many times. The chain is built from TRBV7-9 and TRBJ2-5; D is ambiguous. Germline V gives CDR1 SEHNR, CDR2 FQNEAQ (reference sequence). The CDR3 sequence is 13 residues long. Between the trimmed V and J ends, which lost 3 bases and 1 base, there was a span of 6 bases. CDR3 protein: CASSFTAQETQYF. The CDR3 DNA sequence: TGTGCCAGCAGCTTCACAGCCCAAGAGACCCAGTACTTC.

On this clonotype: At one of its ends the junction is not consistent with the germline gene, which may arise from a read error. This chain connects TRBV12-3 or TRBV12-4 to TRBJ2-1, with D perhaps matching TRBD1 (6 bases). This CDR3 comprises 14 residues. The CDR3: CASSFGWTDNEQSF. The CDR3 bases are TGTGCCAGCAGCTTCGGATGGACAGACAATGAGCAGTCCTTC.

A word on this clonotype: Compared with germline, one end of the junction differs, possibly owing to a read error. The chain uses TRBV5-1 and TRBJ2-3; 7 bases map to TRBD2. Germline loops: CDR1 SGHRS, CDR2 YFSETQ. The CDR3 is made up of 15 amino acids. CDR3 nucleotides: TGCGCCAACAGCTTGGACCGCGGGAGCGCATATACGCAGTATTTT. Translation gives CANSLDRGSAYTQYF.